The 14 T cell receptor beta chains given below trace back to one sample, sequenced in a study of OX40 agonist ivuxolimab in advanced cancers. Method: immunoSEQ multiplex PCR; TCRdb's copy keeps in-frame clones and lacks some. This table has 100,000 or so clones, about nine tenths appearing once. The sample was CD4+ or CD8+ T cells sorted from blood, taken in a trial of the OX40 agonist ivuxolimab. The receptors originated from an adult with an advanced solid tumor such as melanoma, head and neck, liver or kidney cancer.

The chain couples TRBV7-3 to TRBJ2-5; TRBD2 matches at 8 bases. The V and J ends lost 6 bases and 5 bases, in that order; junction bases with no gene match: 2. The CDR3 has 12 amino acids. CDR1 and CDR2 (germline): SGHTA, FQGTGA. CDR3 sequence: CASRSSGETQYF. The CDR3 coding sequence is TGTGCCAGCAGGTCTAGCGGGGAGACCCAGTACTTC.

The chain combines TRBV7-2 with TRBJ2-5; 9 bases align to TRBD1. Judging by the DNA end, TRBJ2-7 fits better; the J call may be wrong. The CDR3 covers 14 residues. The germline V gene encodes CDR1 SGHTA and CDR2 FQGNSA. The CDR3 spells CASTQGAGVNEQYF. The CDR3 nucleotides read TGTGCCAGCACACAGGGGGCGGGAGTCAACGAGCAGTACTTC.

The chain recombines TRBV7-8 with TRBJ2-5, with 8 bases lining up with TRBD2. The CDR3 totals 14 residues. CDR1 and CDR2 (germline): SGHVS, FQNEAQ. The trim removed 3 bases at V and 4 bases at J, leaving 4 bases unmatched. DNA of the CDR3: TGTGCCAGCAGCTTCGGGGGGGCGCGAGAGACCCAGTACTTC. Its translation is CASSFGGARETQYF.

This chain joins TRBV11-1 and TRBJ1-2; D remains ambiguous. The CDR3 sequence is 13 residues long. V lost 2 bases to trimming and J lost 7 bases, with 11 bases between them. The germline CDR1 and CDR2 sequences are SGHAT and FQDESV (reference sequence). CDR3: CASSLLKGGGYTF. The CDR3 bases are TGTGCCAGCAGCTTACTGAAGGGTGGTGGCTACACCTTC.

Details on this clone: Other DNA sequences in the same sample also yield this CDR3. This chain links TRBV9 with TRBJ1-3; D not resolved. With 5 bases removed from V and 1 base from J, the gap between germline ends came to 13 bases. The CDR3 runs to 15 residues. Germline CDR1 is SGDLS and CDR2 is YYNGEE. For the CDR3, the DNA is TGTGCCAGCAGTGTATCGCAGCTTTCTGGAAACACCATATATTTT. Encoded protein: CASSVSQLSGNTIYF.

The chain couples TRBV18 to TRBJ1-1; D is unclear. Germline V lookup: CDR1 KGHSH, CDR2 LQKENI. Deletions cut 3 bases from V and 0 bases from J, with 17 bases between. The CDR3 loop spans 17 amino acids. CDR3 coding DNA: TGTGCCAGCTCACCGTATTCTCGGCGGGCCTTGAACACTGAAGCTTTCTTT. This gives the protein CASSPYSRRALNTEAFF.

CDR3 sequence reads: CATHVEGRNQPQHF. The CDR3 DNA is TGTGCCACCCATGTTGAGGGGCGGAATCAGCCCCAGCATTTT. The V gene is TRBV28, the J gene TRBJ1-5; D perhaps matches TRBD1 (5 bases). Germline V gene sequence: CDR1 MDHEN, CDR2 SYDVKM. The length of the CDR3 is 14 residues. V lost 10 bases to trimming and J lost 4 bases, with 17 bases between them. The full variable domain, its missing parts supplied by reference TRBV28 and TRBJ1-5, is DVKVTQSSRYLVKRTGEKVFLECVQDMDHENMFWYRQDPGLGLRLIYFSYDVKMKEKGDIPEGYSVSREKKERFSLILESASTNQTSMYLCATHVEGRNQPQHFGDGTRLSIL.

V and J are TRBV7-2 and TRBJ1-2, with D possibly being TRBD1 (6 bases). This CDR3 region has 17 residues. The germline V gene encodes CDR1 SGHTA and CDR2 FQGNSA. Trimming took off 4 bases at V and 5 bases at J, with 23 bases between the two ends. The CDR3 DNA reads as TGTGCCAGCAGCTCTGAGCTCCCCGCGACAGGTTTATATGGCTACACCTTC. Protein: CASSSELPATGLYGYTF.

This sequence joins TRBV28 and TRBJ2-7, with D perhaps given as TRBD1 or TRBD2 (6 bases each). V was clipped by 2 bases and J by 2 bases, with 10 bases between them. The length of the CDR3 is 14 residues. CDR1 is MDHEN and CDR2 is SYDVKM in the germline V gene. CDR3 residues: CASSLAGQTYEQYF. The CDR3 DNA sequence: TGTGCCAGCAGTTTAGCGGGACAAACCTACGAGCAGTACTTC.

The rearrangement links TRBV5-4 to TRBJ2-1; 14 bases are shared with TRBD2. The V segment lost 2 bases and the J segment 5 bases; nucleotides outside the gene matches: 3. This CDR3 comprises 16 residues. Germline CDR1 and CDR2: SGHNT and YYREEE (reference sequence). The CDR3: CASSFGLAGGHNEQFF. CDR3 DNA sequence: TGTGCCAGCAGCTTTGGACTAGCGGGAGGACACAATGAGCAGTTCTTC.

V gene TRBV7-2 combines with J gene TRBJ2-7; D might be TRBD1 (6 bases). Germline lookup yields CDR1 SGHTA and CDR2 FQGNSA. Between the trimmed V and J ends, which lost 0 bases and 3 bases, there was a span of 12 bases. This CDR3 has 15 amino acids. Here the CDR3 DNA reads TGTGCCAGCAGCTTAGCGAGGGGGAATTTCTACGAGCAGTACTTC. As protein: CASSLARGNFYEQYF. The complete variable domain, with remaining parts taken from reference TRBV7-2 and TRBJ2-7, reads GAGVSQSPSNKVTEKGKDVELRCDPISGHTALYWYRQSLGQGLEFLIYFQGNSAPDKSGLPSDRFSAERTGGSVSTLTIQRTQQEDSAVYLCASSLARGNFYEQYFGPGTRLTVT.

The V and J genes are TRBV11-3 and TRBJ2-2; TRBD2 might be the D (7 bases). CDR1 SGHNT and CDR2 YENEEA come from the germline V gene. The length of the CDR3 is 15 residues. The V end was cut by 1 base, the J end by 7 bases, with 13 bases between. CDR3 in DNA: TGTGCCAGCAGCTTAGGAGCAGGGGAGGGCGGGGAGCTGTTTTTT. Translation: CASSLGAGEGGELFF. The whole variable domain, remainder taken from reference TRBV11-3 and TRBJ2-2, is EAGVVQSPRYKIIEKKQPVAFWCNPISGHNTLYWYLQNLGQGPELLIRYENEEAVDDSQLPKDRFSAERLKGVDSTLKIQPAELGDSAVYLCASSLGAGEGGELFFGEGSRLTVL.

The gene calls are TRBV7-8 and TRBJ2-2, with 12 bases fitting TRBD1. This CDR3 is 16 amino acids long. Germline loops: CDR1 SGHVS, CDR2 FQNEAQ. V lost 4 bases to trimming and J lost 5 bases; unmatched junction nucleotides: 5. Here the CDR3 DNA reads TGTGCCAGCAGCTCTCGGGACAGGGGGCAAACCGGGGAGCTGTTTTTT. As protein: CASSSRDRGQTGELFF.

J is TRBJ2-7 and V is TRBV15; 7 bases line up with TRBD1. CDR1 is LNHNV and CDR2 is YYDKDF in the germline V gene (reference sequence). J gave up 2 bases and V 3 bases, and 7 bases lay outside the gene matches. This CDR3 is built from 15 residues. CDR3 residues: CATSSFPGTAYEQYF. The CDR3 bases are TGTGCCACCAGCAGCTTCCCCGGGACAGCCTACGAGCAGTACTTC.